Listed here is a single TCR beta chain. Patients showing uncontrolled infection, other autoimmune disease, pregnancy or lactation were ineligible. The sample is drawn from a study of T cells in Graves' hyperthyroidism and ophthalmopathy. Study at large: Peripheral blood draws took place at initial diagnosis, ahead of any treatment.

RNA transcripts were the template for amplifying TCR beta CDR3 regions. Primed by the HTBI set, a first-round RT-PCR was run on the TCR CDR3. TCRdb reprocessed the multiplex PCR reads via MiXCR and lists one record per CDR3 protein. The table includes 600,000 to 650,000 distinct CDR3 sequences, 15% to 20% detected once. Germline CDR1 is SGHTA and CDR2 is FQGTGA. The CDR3 sequence is 16 residues long. The V gene end was trimmed by 4 bases and the J gene end by 4 bases; junction bases not matched to a gene: 11. Sequences were obtained from blood. The chain couples TRBV7-3 to TRBJ2-5; 8 positions agree with TRBD1. The sequence was collected from a woman aged 25 to 45 with Graves' hyperthyroidism. The CDR3 sequence is CASSSRTGSSRETQYF. In nucleotides, the CDR3 is TGTGCCAGCAGCTCCCGGACAGGGTCGTCTAGAGAGACCCAGTACTTC.